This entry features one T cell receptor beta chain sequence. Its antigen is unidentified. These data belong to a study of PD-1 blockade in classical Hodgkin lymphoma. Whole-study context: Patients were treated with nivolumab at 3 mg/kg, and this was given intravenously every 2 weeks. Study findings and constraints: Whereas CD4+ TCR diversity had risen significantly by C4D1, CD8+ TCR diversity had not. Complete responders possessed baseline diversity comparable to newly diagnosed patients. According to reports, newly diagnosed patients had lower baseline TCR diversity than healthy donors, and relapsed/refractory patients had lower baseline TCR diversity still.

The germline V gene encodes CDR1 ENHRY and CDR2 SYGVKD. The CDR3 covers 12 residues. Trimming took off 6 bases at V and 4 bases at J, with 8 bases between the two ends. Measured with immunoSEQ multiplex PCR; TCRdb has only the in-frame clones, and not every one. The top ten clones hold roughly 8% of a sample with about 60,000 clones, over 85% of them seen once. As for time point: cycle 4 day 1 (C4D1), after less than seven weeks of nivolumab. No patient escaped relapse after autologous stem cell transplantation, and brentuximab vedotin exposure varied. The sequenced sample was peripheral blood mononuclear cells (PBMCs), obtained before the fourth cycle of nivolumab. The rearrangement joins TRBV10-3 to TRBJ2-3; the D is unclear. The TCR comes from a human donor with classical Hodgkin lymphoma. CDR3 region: CAISRKADTQYF. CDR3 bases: TGTGCCATCAGCCGGAAGGCAGATACGCAGTATTTT.